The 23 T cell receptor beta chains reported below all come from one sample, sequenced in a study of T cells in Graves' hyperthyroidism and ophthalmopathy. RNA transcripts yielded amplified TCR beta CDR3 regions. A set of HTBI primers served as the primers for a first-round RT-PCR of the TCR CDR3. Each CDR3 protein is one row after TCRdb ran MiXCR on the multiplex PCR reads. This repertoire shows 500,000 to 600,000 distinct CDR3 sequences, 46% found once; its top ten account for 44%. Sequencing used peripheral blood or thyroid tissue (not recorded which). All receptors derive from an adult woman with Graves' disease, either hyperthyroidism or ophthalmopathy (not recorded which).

The CDR3 DNA sequence: TGCGCCAGCGGGAATACAACAGGGGGCGAGTACGAGCAGTACTTC. As protein: CASGNTTGGEYEQYF. V is TRBV10-2 and J is TRBJ2-7, with 9 bases matching TRBD1. Germline V gene lookup returns CDR1 WSHSY and CDR2 SAAADI. The CDR3 totals 15 residues. V shed 8 bases, J shed 4 bases, and the junction held 12 bases outside the gene matches.

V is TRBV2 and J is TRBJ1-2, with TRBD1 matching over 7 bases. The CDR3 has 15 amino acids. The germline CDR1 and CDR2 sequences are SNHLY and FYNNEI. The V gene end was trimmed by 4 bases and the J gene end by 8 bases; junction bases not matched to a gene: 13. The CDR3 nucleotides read TGTGCCAGCAGTGGAAAAACAGGGGAGGGTAGCGGCTACACCTTC. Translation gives CASSGKTGEGSGYTF.

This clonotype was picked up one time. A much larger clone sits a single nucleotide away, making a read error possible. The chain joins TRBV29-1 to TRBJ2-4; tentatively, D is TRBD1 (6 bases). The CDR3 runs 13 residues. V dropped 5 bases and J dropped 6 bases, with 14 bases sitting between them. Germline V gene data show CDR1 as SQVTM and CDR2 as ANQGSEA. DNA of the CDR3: TGCAGCGTTATTTACAGGGTTGGAAACATTCAGTACTTC. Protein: CSVIYRVGNIQYF.

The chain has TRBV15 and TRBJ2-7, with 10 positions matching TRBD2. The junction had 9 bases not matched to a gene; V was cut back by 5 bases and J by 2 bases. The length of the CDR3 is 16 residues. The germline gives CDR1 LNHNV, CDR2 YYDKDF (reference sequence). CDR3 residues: CATSRAGLATTYEQYF. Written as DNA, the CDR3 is TGTGCCACCAGCCGTGCGGGACTAGCGACTACCTACGAGCAGTACTTC. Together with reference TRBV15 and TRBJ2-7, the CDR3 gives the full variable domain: DAMVIQNPRYQVTQFGKPVTLSCSQTLNHNVMYWYQQKSSQAPKLLFHYYDKDFNNEADTPDNFQSRRPNTSFCFLDIRSPGLGDTAMYLCATSRAGLATTYEQYFGPGTRLTVT.

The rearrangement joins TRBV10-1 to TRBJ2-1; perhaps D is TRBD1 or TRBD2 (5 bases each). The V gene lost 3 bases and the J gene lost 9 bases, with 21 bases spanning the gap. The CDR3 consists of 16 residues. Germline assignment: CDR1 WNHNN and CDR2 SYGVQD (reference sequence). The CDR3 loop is CASSDGWEWDGGEQFF. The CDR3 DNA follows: TGCGCCAGCAGTGATGGTTGGGAATGGGACGGAGGTGAGCAGTTCTTC.

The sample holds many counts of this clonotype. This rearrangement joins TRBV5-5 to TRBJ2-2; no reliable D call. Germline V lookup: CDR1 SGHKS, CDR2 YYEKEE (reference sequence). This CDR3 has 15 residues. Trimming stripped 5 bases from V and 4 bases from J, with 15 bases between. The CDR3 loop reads CASSWEGATTGELFF. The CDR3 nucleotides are TGTGCCAGCAGTTGGGAAGGAGCGACCACCGGGGAGCTGTTTTTT.

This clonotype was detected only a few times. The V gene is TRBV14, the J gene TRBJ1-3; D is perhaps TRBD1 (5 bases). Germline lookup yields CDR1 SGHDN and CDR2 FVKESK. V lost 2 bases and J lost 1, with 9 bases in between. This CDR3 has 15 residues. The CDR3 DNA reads TGTGCCAGCAGCCAACACGGGGGGTCTGGAAACACCATATATTTT. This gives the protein CASSQHGGSGNTIYF.

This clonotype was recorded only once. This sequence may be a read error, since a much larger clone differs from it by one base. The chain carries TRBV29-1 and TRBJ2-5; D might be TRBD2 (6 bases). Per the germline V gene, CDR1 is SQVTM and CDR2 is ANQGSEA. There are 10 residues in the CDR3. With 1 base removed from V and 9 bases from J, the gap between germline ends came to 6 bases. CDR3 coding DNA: TGCAGCGTTGAAGGGGAGGCCCAGTACTTC. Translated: CSVEGEAQYF.

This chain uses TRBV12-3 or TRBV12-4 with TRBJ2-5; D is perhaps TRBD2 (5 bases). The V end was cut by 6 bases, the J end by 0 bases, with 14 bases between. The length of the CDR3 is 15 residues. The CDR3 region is CASSPVGRDQETQYF. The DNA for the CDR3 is TGTGCCAGCAGCCCGGTTGGGAGAGACCAAGAGACCCAGTACTTC.

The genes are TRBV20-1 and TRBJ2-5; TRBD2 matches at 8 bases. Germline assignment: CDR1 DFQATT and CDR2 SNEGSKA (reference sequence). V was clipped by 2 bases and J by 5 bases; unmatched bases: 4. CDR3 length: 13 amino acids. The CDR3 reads CSARSGGRETQYF. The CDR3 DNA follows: TGCAGTGCTAGAAGCGGGGGTCGGGAGACCCAGTACTTC.

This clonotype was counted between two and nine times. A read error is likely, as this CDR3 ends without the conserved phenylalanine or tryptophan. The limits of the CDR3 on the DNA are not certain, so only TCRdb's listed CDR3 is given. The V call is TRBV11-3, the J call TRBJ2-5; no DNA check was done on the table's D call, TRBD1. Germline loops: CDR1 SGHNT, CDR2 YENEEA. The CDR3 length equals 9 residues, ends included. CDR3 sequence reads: CASSGRQGL.

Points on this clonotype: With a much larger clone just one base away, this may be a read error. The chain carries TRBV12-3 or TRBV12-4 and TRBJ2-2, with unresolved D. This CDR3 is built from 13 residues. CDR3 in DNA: TGTGCCGGCAGTTTAGGTCAGGACGGGGAGCTGTTTTTT. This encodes CAGSLGQDGELFF.

For the CDR3, the DNA is TGCAGTGCAGGCCGGTGGAATTCACCCCTCCACTTT. It encodes CSAGRWNSPLHF. J is TRBJ1-6 and V is TRBV20-1; no clear D. The CDR3 runs to 12 residues. Trimming left V 6 bases short and J 7 bases short, with 10 bases between. Germline V CDR1 and CDR2: DFQATT, SNEGSKA (reference sequence).

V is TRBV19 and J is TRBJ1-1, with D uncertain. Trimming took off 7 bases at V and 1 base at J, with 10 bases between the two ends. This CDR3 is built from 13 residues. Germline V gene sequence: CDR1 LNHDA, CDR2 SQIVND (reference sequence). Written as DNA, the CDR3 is TGTGCCAGTACTAGGGCGTCGAACACTGAAGCTTTCTTT. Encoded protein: CASTRASNTEAFF.

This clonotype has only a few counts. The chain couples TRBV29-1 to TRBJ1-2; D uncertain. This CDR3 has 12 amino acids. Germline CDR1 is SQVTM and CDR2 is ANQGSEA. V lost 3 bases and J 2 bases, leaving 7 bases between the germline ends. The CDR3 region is CSVDTGNYGYTF. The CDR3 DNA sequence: TGCAGCGTTGACACGGGGAACTATGGCTACACCTTC.

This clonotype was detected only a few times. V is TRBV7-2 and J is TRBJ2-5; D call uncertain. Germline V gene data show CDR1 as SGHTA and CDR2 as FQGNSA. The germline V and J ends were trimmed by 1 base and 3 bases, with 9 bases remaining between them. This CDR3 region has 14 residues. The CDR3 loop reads CASSLGPEEETQYF. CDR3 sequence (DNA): TGTGCCAGCAGCTTAGGTCCAGAAGAAGAGACCCAGTACTTC.

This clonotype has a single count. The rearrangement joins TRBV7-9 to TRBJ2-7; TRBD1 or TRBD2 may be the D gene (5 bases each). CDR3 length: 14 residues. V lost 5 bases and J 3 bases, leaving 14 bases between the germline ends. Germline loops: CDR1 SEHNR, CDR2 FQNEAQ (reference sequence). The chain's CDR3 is CASSARDGNYEQYF. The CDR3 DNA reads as TGTGCCAGCAGCGCCAGGGACGGGAACTACGAGCAGTACTTC.

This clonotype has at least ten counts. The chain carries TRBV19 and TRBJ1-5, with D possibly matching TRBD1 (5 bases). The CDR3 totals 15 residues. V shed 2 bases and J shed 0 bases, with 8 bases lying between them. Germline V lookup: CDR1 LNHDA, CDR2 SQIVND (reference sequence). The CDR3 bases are TGTGCCAGTAGTATAAACAGGTTTAGCAATCAGCCCCAGCATTTT. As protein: CASSINRFSNQPQHF.

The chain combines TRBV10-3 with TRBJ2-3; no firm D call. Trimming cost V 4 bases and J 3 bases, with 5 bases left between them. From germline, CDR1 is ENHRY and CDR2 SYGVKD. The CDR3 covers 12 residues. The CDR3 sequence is CAISVKTDTQYF. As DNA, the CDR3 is TGTGCCATCAGTGTTAAGACAGATACGCAGTATTTT.

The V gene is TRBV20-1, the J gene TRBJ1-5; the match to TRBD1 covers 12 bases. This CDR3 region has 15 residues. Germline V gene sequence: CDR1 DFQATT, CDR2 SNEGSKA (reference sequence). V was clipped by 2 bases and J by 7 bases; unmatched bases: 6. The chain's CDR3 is CSARSGTGGAQPQHF. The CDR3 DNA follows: TGCAGTGCTAGATCCGGGACAGGGGGCGCCCAGCCCCAGCATTTT.

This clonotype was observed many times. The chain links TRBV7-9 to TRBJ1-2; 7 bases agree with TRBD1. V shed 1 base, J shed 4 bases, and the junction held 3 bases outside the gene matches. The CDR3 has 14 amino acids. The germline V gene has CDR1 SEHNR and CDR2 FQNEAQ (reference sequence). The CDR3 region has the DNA TGTGCCAGCAGCTTAGAGGGGGCGGTCTATGGCTACACCTTC. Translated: CASSLEGAVYGYTF.

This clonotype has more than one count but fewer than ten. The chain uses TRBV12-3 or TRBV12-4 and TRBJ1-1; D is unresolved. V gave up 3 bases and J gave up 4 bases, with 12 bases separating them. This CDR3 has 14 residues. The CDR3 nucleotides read TGTGCCAGCAGTTTTTTAGGAATGCTCACTGAAGCTTTCTTT. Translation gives CASSFLGMLTEAFF.

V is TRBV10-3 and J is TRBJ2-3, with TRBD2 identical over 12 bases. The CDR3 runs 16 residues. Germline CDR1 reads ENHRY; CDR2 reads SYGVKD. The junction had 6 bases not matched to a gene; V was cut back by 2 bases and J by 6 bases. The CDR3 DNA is TGTGCCATCAGTGAGCAAAGACTAGCGGGAGAGGATACGCAGTATTTT. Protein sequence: CAISEQRLAGEDTQYF.